The clone carrying this TCR beta chain was seen a few times. Antigen unknown. In germline, CDR1 is SGHAT, CDR2 FQNNGV. The CDR3 has 16 residues. The germline V and J ends were trimmed by 2 bases and 0 bases, with 12 bases remaining between them. This record comes from a study of response to subunit inactivated influenza vaccine. Study observations and caveats: Few new T cells, the authors suggested, are recruited by each seasonal influenza vaccination.

TCRdb reprocessed the RT-PCR reads via MiXCR and lists one record per CDR3 protein. This repertoire shows about 500,000 distinct CDR3 sequences, 15% to 20% found once; its top ten account for approximately 3%. This TCR was sampled from a man between 50 and 69 years old who received an inactivated influenza vaccine. The chain is built from TRBV11-2 and TRBJ2-3; D uncertain. This material consisted of CD4+ T cells sorted from PBMCs, taken 23 to 25 months after vaccination. CDR3: CASSLRWQLSTDTQYF. Written as DNA, the CDR3 is TGTGCCAGCAGCTTACGTTGGCAACTCAGCACAGATACGCAGTATTTT.